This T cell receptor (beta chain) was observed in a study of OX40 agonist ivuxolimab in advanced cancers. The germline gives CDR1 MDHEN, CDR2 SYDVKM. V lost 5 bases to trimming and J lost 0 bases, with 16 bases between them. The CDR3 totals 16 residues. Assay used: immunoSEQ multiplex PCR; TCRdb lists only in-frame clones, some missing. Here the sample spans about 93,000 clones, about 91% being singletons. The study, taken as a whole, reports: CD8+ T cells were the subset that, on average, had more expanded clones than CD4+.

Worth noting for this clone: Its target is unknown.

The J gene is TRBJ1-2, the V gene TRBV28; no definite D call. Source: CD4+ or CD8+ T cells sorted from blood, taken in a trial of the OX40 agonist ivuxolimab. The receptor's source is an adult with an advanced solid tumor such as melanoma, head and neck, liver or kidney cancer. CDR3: CASSTPPTVTNYGYTF. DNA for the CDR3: TGTGCCAGCAGTACACCCCCCACAGTGACTAACTATGGCTACACCTTC.